This TCR beta chain is drawn from a study of blood T cell repertoires in COVID-19. Study overall: From the United States, Italy and Spain came samples of acute and convalescent COVID-19. In each case, the material was cDNA or gDNA derived from T cells, B-cell-depleted T cells, or PBMCs.

Authors' methods: Estimated nucleated cell counts came from reference gene primer amplification. Some clones are missing from TCRdb's copy, which holds only in-frame ones; the method was immunoSEQ multiplex PCR. For V, J and clone size, that table is used; D and trimming come from the DNA. The top ten clones hold 2% to 3% of a sample with 130,000 or so clones, under 90% of them seen once. Sequencing was performed on PBMCs or T cells enriched from blood (not recorded which). This sequence was found in a man aged 40-49 years with acute COVID-19.

CDR3 bases: TGTGCTACCGCGCTAGCGGGGGCAGAGACCCAGTACTTC. It codes for CATALAGAETQYF. The gene calls are TRBV7-7 and TRBJ2-5, with 10 bases fitting TRBD2. CDR1 is SSHAT and CDR2 is FNYEAQ in the germline V gene (reference sequence). The CDR3 spans 13 residues.